Here is one T cell receptor beta chain with its context. Its target is unknown. Nashville, Tennessee was home to all donors, who were Caucasian adults. CD8 memory cells included CD45RO+ cells plus CCR7-negative CD45RA+ TemRA cells. Germline assignment: CDR1 MNHEY and CDR2 SMNVEV (reference sequence). This CDR3 comprises 15 residues. V trimming: 2 bases; J trimming: 7 bases; junction bases outside the gene matches: 4. The data belong to a study of shared clonotypes between healthy human individuals. Study-wide results and caveats: Few donors limited the genetic and exposure-history diversity represented.

Profiling relied on immunoSEQ multiplex PCR, and the TCRdb table lists in-frame clones only, not all of them. Of over 95,000 clones detected, approximately 70% appear once; the ten largest clones hold approximately 25%. The sequence derives from a woman under 40 in good health. The chain has TRBV27 and TRBJ2-1; 11 bases are a match to TRBD2. The material sequenced was memory CD8+ T cells sorted from blood. Subset denoted: CD45RO+ cells pooled with CCR7-negative TemRA cells. CDR3 residues: CASSLTSGRLNEQFF. CDR3 DNA: TGTGCCAGCAGTTTAACTAGCGGGAGATTGAATGAGCAGTTCTTC.